This TCR beta chain was captured by sequencing in a study of shared clonotypes between healthy human individuals. Trimming took 0 bases from V and 6 from J; bases not matched to a gene: 6. Germline CDR1 and CDR2: SGHRS and YFSETQ. The CDR3 has 15 residues. Sequenced by immunoSEQ multiplex PCR; TCRdb stores in-frame clones only, minus some. The repertoire includes roughly 2,500,000 clones, roughly 93% of them detected once, and 0.35% to 0.45% sits in the top ten. What was sequenced was naive CD4+ T cells from PBMCs. Subset given: CD45RA+ positively selected. The J gene is TRBJ2-3, the V gene TRBV5-1; 8 nucleotides match TRBD2. This sequence was found in a man between 18 and 29 years old in good health. Some clones in this sample may be carry-over from other donors' samples. CDR3 in amino acids: CASSLGIAGSDTQYF. Written as DNA, the CDR3 is TGCGCCAGCAGCTTGGGTATAGCGGGGTCGGATACGCAGTATTTT.